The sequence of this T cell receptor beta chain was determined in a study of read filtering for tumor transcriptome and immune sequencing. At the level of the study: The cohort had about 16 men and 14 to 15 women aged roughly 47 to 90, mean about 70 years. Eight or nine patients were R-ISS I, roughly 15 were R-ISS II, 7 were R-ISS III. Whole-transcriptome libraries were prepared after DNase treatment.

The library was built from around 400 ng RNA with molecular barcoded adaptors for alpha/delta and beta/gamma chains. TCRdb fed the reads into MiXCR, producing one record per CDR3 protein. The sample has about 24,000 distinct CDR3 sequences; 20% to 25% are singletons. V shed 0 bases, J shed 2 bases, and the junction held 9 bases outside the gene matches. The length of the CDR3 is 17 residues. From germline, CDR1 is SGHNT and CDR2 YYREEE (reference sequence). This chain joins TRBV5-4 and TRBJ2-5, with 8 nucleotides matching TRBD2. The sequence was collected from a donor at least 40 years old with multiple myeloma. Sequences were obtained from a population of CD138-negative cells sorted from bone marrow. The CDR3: CASSLVSGRTSQETQYF. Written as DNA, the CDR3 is TGTGCCAGCAGCTTGGTCAGCGGGAGAACTTCGCAAGAGACCCAGTACTTC.